This T cell receptor beta chain was sequenced in a study of blood T cell repertoires in COVID-19. Study-level information: Collection of acute and convalescent COVID-19 samples took place in the United States, Italy and Spain.

The sample holds a few counts of this clone. The V and J ends lost 1 base and 4 bases respectively, with 7 bases between them. The length of the CDR3 is 14 residues. Per the germline V gene, CDR1 is LGHDT and CDR2 is YNNKEL (reference sequence). Authors' analysis steps: Scientists estimated how many nucleated cells there were by amplifying reference gene primers. Sequencing was performed with immunoSEQ multiplex PCR; in TCRdb, only in-frame clones are kept and a portion is missing. Clone size and the V and J calls come from that table; the DNA yielded D and trimming. The sample lists about 220,000 clones; less than 85% were seen once.

The V and J genes are TRBV3-1 (or the pseudogene TRBV3-2) and TRBJ2-2; no clear D gene. Sequencing was performed on peripheral blood. The origin of this receptor is a woman in her seventies with acute or convalescent COVID-19. CDR3 sequence reads: CASSQGFGTGELFF. CDR3 DNA sequence: TGTGCCAGCAGCCAAGGGTTCGGCACCGGGGAGCTGTTTTTT.